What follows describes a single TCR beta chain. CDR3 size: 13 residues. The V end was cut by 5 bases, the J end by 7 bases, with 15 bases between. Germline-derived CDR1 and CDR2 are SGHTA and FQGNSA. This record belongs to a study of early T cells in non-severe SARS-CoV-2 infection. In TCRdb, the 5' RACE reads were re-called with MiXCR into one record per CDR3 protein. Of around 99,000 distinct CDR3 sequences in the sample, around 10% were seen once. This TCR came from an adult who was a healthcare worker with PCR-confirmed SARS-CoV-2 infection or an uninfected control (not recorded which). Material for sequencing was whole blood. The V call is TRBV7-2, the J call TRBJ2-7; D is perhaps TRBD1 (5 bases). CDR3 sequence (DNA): TGTGCCAGCAGCCGCGCGTATAACAGGGAGCAGTACTTC. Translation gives CASSRAYNREQYF.